The rows below give T cell receptor beta chains drawn from one sample of a study of shared clonotypes between healthy human individuals. The data were produced by immunoSEQ multiplex PCR, yet TCRdb's version contains in-frame clones alone and is incomplete. The data hold some 2,100,000 clones, with just over 90% observed a single time. The sequenced material came from naive CD8+ T cells from PBMCs. The receptors were gathered from a young man in good health. Some clones in this sample may be carry-over from other donors' samples. Both conserved end residues are part of each CDR3. D genes are given only for firm matches. Expanded clones are given a class, and other clones once, few, many or no size at all.

CASSLRGAYAKNIQYF	TGTGCCAGCAGTTTACGGGGGGCCTATGCCAAAAACATTCAGTACTTC	16	NA	NA	TRBV28	TRBJ2-4
CASRPWASGRASPQTQYF	TGTGCCAGCCGACCCTGGGCTAGCGGGAGGGCCAGTCCCCAGACCCAGTACTTC	18	NA	TRBD2	TRBV27	TRBJ2-5
CASSLHGGAKNIQYF	TGTGCCAGCAGCTTACACGGAGGGGCCAAAAACATTCAGTACTTC	15	NA	NA	TRBV7-3	TRBJ2-4
CASSVGDRSGNTIYF	TGTGCCAGCAGCGTAGGGGACAGGAGTGGAAACACCATATATTTT	15	NA	TRBD1	TRBV9	TRBJ1-3
CASRKQGGRSGANVLTF	TGTGCCAGCAGAAAACAGGGAGGGCGCTCTGGGGCCAACGTCCTGACTTTC	17	once	NA	TRBV28	TRBJ2-6
CASKEAYMNTEAFF	TGTGCCAGCAAGGAGGCATACATGAACACTGAAGCTTTCTTT	14	NA	NA	TRBV6-5	TRBJ1-1
CASRLAGGPGNEQFF	TGTGCCAGCAGATTAGCGGGAGGGCCAGGTAATGAGCAGTTCTTC	15	once	TRBD2	TRBV2	TRBJ2-1
CASGGEPEAFF	TGTGCCAGCGGGGGGGAACCTGAAGCTTTCTTT	11	NA	NA	TRBV6-5	TRBJ1-1
CASSQGRTGSGQPQHF	TGCGCCAGCAGCCAAGGACGTACAGGGTCTGGTCAGCCCCAGCATTTT	16	few	NA	TRBV4-1	TRBJ1-5
CASSSPPYEQYF	TGTGCCAGCAGTTCCCCACCCTACGAGCAGTACTTC	12	few	NA	TRBV27	TRBJ2-7
CASSGGLRNEKLFF	TGTGCCAGCAGTGGGGGACTCCGTAATGAAAAACTGTTTTTT	14	NA	NA	TRBV6-1	TRBJ1-4
CASSLRQARYSEQFF	TGCGCCAGCAGCCTACGACAGGCCCGATACAGTGAGCAGTTCTTC	15	NA	NA	TRBV4-1	TRBJ2-1
CASSVGSRGGNTIYF	TGTGCCAGCAGTGTCGGCAGCCGAGGGGGGAACACCATATATTTT	15	NA	NA	TRBV2	TRBJ1-3
CASRDRTRTGELFF	TGCGCCAGTCGGGACAGGACGAGGACCGGGGAGCTGTTTTTT	14	NA	TRBD1	TRBV4-1	TRBJ2-2
CATSNRGLETQYF	TGTGCCACCAGCAACAGGGGTTTGGAGACCCAGTACTTC	13	NA	TRBD1	TRBV15	TRBJ2-5
CASSFAGADGYTF	TGTGCCAGCAGTTTCGCGGGGGCGGATGGCTACACCTTC	13	NA	NA	TRBV28	TRBJ1-2
CASSPLPRNEQFF	TGTGCCAGCAGTCCGCTTCCAAGAAATGAGCAGTTCTTC	13	NA	NA	TRBV28	TRBJ2-1
CASSLGTSGSHEQYF	TGTGCCAGCAGCTTGGGGACTAGCGGGAGCCACGAGCAGTACTTC	15	NA	TRBD2	TRBV7-6	TRBJ2-7
CASSGGAGGSYEQYF	TGTGCCAGCAGTGGGGGAGCGGGAGGCTCCTACGAGCAGTACTTC	15	NA	TRBD2	TRBV28	TRBJ2-7
CASSISRGLSSYEQYF	TGTGCCAGTAGTATTTCACGCGGCCTAAGCTCCTACGAGCAGTACTTC	16	NA	NA	TRBV19	TRBJ2-7
CASTPTGYTEAFF	TGTGCCAGTACCCCAACAGGATACACTGAAGCTTTCTTT	13	few	NA	TRBV19	TRBJ1-1
CASSLSVTDTQYF	TGTGCCAGCAGTTTATCGGTCACAGATACGCAGTATTTT	13	NA	NA	TRBV27	TRBJ2-3